This T cell receptor (beta chain) appears in the sequencing data of a study of T cell repertoires in cytomegalovirus infection. Study-wide context: From public TCR beta signatures came an indication of both CMV infection and matching HLA type.

A few counts support this clonotype. Antigen unknown. Using its own MiXCR run on the reads, TCRdb lists one record per CDR3 protein. The data contain hundreds of thousands of distinct CDR3 sequences, approximately 31% of them singletons. The V gene's germline CDR1 is LGHNA and CDR2 YNFKEQ. The CDR3 extends over 16 amino acids. V lost 3 bases, J lost 1 base, and 7 bases stayed unmatched. This receptor was obtained from a human donor in good health (CMV status not recorded). Some clones in this sample may be carry-over from other donors' samples. The material was cultured CD8+ T cells from PBMCs, obtained from culture after CMV antigen stimulation. V usage is TRBV4-2 and J usage is TRBJ2-3; 7 bases line up with TRBD2. The CDR3 sequence: CASSQRREGRTDTQYF. The CDR3 region has the DNA TGTGCCAGCAGCCAGAGAAGGGAGGGGCGCACAGATACGCAGTATTTT.